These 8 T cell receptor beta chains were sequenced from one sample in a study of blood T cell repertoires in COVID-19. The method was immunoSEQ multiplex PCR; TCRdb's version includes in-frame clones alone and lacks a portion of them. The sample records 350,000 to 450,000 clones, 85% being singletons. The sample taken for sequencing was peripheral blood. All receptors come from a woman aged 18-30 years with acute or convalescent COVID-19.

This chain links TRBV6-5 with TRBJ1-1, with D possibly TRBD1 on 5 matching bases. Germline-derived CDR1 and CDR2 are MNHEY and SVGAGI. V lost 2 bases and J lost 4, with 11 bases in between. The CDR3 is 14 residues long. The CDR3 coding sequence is TGTGCCAGCAGTTACGGGGGGGGTCCCACTGAAGCTTTCTTT. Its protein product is CASSYGGGPTEAFF.

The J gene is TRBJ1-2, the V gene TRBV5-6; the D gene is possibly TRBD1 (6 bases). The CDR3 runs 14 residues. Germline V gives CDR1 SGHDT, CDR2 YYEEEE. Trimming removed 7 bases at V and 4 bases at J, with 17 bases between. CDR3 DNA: TGTGCCAGCCAACTGGAAGGGGGGGGCTATGGCTACACCTTC. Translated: CASQLEGGGYGYTF.

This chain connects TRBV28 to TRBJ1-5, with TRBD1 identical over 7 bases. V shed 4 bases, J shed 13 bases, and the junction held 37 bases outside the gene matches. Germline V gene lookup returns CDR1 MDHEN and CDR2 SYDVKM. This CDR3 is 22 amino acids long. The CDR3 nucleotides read TGTGCCAGCAGTTCCAGGGGAGCAGGGGGGATAGCAATCAGCCCCAGCATCGGGGCGCAGCATTTT. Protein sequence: CASSSRGAGGIAISPSIGAQHF.

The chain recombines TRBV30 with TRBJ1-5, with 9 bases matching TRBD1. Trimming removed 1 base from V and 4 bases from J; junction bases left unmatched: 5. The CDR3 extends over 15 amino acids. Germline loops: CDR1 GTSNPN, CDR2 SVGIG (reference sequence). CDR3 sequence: CAWSGGDRANQPQHF. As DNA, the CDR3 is TGTGCCTGGAGTGGGGGGGACAGGGCAAATCAGCCCCAGCATTTT.

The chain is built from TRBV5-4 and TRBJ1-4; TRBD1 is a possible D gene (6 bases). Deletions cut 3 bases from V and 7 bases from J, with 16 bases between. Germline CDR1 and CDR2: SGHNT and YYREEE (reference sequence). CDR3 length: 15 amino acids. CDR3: CASSSGTGRGEKLFF. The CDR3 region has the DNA TGTGCCAGCAGCTCGGGAACAGGGCGCGGTGAAAAACTGTTTTTT.

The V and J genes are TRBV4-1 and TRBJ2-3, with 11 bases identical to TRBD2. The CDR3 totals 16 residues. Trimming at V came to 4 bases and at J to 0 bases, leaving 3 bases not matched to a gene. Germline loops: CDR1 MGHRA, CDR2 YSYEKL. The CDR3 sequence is CASSPRTSGSTDTQYF. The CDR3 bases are TGCGCCAGCAGCCCTCGGACTAGCGGGAGCACAGATACGCAGTATTTT.

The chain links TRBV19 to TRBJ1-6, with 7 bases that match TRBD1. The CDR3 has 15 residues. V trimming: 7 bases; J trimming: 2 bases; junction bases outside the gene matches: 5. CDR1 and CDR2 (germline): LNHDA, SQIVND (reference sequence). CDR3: CASKPDRTYNSPLHF. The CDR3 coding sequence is TGTGCCAGTAAGCCGGACAGGACCTATAATTCACCCCTCCACTTT. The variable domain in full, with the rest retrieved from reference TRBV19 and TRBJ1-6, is DGGITQSPKYLFRKEGQNVTLSCEQNLNHDAMYWYRQDPGQGLRLIYYSQIVNDFQKGDIAEGYSVSREKKESFPLTVTSAQKNPTAFYLCASKPDRTYNSPLHFGNGTRLTVT.

The CDR3 DNA is TGTGCCAGCACAGGGGGAGTTGCAACTAATGAAAAACTGTTTTTT. Amino acid sequence: CASTGGVATNEKLFF. The chain carries TRBV9 and TRBJ1-4, with 7 bases lining up with TRBD1. Germline assignment: CDR1 SGDLS and CDR2 YYNGEE. J gave up 0 bases and V 6 bases, and 5 bases lay outside the gene matches. The CDR3 has 15 amino acids.